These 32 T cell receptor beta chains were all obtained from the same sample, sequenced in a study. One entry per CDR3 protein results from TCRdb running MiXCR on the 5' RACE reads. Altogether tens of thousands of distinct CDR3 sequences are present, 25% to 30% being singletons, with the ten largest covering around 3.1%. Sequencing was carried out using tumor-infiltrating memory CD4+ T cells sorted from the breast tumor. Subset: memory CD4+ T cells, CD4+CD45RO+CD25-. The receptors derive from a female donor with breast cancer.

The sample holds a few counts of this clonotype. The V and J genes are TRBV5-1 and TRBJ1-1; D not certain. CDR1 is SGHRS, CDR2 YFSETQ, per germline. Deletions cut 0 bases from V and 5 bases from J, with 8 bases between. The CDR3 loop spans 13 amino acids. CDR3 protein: CASSLAGSTEAFF. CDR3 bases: TGCGCCAGCAGCTTGGCCGGGAGTACTGAAGCTTTCTTT.

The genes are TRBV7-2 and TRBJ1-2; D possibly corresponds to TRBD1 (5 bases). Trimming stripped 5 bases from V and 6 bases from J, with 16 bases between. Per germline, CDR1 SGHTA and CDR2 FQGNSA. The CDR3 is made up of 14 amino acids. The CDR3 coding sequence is TGTGCCAGCAGCCATAGTTCCGGGACGGATGGCTACACCTTC. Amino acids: CASSHSSGTDGYTF. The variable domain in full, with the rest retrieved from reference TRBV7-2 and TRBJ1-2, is GAGVSQSPSNKVTEKGKDVELRCDPISGHTALYWYRQSLGQGLEFLIYFQGNSAPDKSGLPSDRFSAERTGGSVSTLTIQRTQQEDSAVYLCASSHSSGTDGYTFGSGTRLTVV.

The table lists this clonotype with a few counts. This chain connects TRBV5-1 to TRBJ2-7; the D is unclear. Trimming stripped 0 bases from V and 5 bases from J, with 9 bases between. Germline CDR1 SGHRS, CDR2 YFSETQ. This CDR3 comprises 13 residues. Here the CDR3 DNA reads TGCGCCAGCAGCTTGGTTGGTATCAACGAGCAGTACTTC. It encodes CASSLVGINEQYF.

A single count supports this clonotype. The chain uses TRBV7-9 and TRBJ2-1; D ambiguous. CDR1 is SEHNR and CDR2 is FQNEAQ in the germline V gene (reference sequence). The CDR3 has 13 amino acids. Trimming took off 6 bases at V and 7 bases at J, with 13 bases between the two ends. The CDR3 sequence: CASSSQPLNEQFF. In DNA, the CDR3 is TGTGCCAGCAGTAGCCAGCCCCTAAATGAGCAGTTCTTC.

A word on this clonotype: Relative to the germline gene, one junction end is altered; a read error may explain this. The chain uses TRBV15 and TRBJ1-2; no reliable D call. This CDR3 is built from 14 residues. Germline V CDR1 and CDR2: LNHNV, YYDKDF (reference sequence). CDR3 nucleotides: TGTACCACCAGCTCCAGTGCGACGGTCCGGAGCTACACCTTC. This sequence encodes CTTSSSATVRSYTF.

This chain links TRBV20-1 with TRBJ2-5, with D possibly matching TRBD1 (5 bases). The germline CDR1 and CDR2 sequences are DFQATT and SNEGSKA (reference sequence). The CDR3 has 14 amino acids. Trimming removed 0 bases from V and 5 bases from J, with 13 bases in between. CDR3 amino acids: CSARDRKGWETQYF. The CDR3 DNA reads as TGCAGTGCTAGAGATCGAAAGGGGTGGGAGACCCAGTACTTC.

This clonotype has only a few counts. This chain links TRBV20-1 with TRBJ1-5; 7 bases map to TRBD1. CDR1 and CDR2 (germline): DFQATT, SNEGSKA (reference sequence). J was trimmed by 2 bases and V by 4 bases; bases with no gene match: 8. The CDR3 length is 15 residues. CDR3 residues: CSATDRAFGNQPQHF. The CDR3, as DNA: TGCAGTGCTACCGACAGGGCTTTCGGCAATCAGCCCCAGCATTTT.

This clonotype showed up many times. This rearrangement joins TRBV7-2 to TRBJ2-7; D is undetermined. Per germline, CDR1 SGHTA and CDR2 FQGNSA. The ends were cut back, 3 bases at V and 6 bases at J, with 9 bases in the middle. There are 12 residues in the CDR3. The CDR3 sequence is CASSFPGAEQYF. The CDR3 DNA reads TGTGCCAGCAGCTTTCCGGGTGCCGAGCAGTACTTC. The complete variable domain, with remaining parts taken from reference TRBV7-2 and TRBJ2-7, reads GAGVSQSPSNKVTEKGKDVELRCDPISGHTALYWYRQSLGQGLEFLIYFQGNSAPDKSGLPSDRFSAERTGGSVSTLTIQRTQQEDSAVYLCASSFPGAEQYFGPGTRLTVT.

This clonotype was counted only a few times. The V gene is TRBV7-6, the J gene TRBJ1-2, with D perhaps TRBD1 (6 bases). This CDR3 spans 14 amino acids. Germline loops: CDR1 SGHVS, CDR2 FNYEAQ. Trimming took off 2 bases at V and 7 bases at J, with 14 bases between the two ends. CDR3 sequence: CASSLQGSPSGYTF. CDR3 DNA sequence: TGTGCCAGCAGCTTACAGGGGAGCCCCTCTGGCTACACCTTC.

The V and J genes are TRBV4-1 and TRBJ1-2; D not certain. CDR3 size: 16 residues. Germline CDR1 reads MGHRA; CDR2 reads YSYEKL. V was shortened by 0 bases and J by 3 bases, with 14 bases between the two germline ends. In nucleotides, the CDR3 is TGCGCCAGCAGCCAAGATAGTTTTGTCAGCCACTATGGCTACACCTTC. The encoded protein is CASSQDSFVSHYGYTF.

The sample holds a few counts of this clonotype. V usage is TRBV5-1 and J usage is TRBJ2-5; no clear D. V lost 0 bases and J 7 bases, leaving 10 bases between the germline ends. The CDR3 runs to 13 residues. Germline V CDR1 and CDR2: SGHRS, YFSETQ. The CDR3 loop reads CASSLEVRGTQYF. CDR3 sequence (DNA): TGCGCCAGCAGCTTGGAGGTCCGAGGGACCCAGTACTTC.

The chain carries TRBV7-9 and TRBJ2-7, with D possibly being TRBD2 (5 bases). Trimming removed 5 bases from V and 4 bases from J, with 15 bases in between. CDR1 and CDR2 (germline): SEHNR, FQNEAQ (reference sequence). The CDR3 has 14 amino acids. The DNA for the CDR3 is TGTGCCAGCAGCCCTACCGGAGGAGTTTACGAGCAGTACTTC. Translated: CASSPTGGVYEQYF.

The CDR3 nucleotides are TGCGCCAGCAGCCCGACGGCGGATGAGCAGTTCTTC. It translates to CASSPTADEQFF. This chain joins TRBV5-1 and TRBJ2-1; D is ambiguous. CDR1 is SGHRS, CDR2 YFSETQ, per germline. V was shortened by 4 bases and J by 8 bases, with 10 bases between the two germline ends. This CDR3 is built from 12 residues.

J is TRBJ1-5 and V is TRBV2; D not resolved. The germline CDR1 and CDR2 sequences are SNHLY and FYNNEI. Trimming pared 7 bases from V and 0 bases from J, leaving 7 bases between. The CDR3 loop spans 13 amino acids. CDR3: CASKTDSNQPQHF. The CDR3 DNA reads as TGTGCCAGCAAAACAGATAGCAATCAGCCCCAGCATTTT. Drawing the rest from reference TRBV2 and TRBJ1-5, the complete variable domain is EPEVTQTPSHQVTQMGQEVILRCVPISNHLYFYWYRQILGQKVEFLVSFYNNEISEKSEIFDDQFSVERPDGSNFTLKIRSTKLEDSAMYFCASKTDSNQPQHFGDGTRLSIL.

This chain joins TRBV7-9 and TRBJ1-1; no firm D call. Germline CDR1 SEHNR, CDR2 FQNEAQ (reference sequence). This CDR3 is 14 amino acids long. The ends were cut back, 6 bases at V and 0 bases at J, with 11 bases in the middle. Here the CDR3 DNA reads TGTGCCAGCAGTCTCCCGAGTCTGAACACTGAAGCTTTCTTT. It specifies CASSLPSLNTEAFF.

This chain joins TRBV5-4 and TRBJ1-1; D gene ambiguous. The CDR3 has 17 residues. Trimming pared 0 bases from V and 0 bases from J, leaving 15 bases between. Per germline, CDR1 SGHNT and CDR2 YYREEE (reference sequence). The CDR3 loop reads CASSLALGGLMNTEAFF. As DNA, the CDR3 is TGTGCCAGCAGCTTGGCTTTGGGAGGTCTCATGAACACTGAAGCTTTCTTT.

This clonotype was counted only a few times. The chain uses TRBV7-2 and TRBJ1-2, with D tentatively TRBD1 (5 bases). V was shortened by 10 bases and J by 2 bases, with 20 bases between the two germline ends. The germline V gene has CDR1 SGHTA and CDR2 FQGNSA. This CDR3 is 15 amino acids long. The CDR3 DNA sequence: TGTGCCACTTCGGACAAGACTCTTTTAAACTATGGCTACACCTTC. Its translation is CATSDKTLLNYGYTF.

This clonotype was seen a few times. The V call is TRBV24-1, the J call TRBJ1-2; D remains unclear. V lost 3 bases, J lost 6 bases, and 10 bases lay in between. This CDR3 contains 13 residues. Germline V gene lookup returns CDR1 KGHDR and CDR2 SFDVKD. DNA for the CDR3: TGTGCCACCAGTGATCCAGGCGGGGATGGCTACACCTTC. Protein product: CATSDPGGDGYTF.

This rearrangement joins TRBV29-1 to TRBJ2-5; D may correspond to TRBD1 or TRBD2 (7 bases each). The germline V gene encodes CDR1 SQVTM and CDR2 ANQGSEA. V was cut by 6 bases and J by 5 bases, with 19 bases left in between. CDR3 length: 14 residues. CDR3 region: CSVLQGLGGETQYF. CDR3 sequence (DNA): TGCAGCGTCCTCCAAGGACTAGGGGGCGAGACCCAGTACTTC.

The CDR3 nucleotides are TGTGCCAGCAGTTACGGGCAGGGGGGAGGAAACACCATATATTTT. Translated: CASSYGQGGGNTIYF. The chain joins TRBV6-6 to TRBJ1-3, with 7 bases that match TRBD1. V trimming: 2 bases; J trimming: 4 bases; junction bases outside the gene matches: 5. The V gene's germline CDR1 is MNHNY and CDR2 SVGAGI (reference sequence). The CDR3 extends over 15 amino acids.

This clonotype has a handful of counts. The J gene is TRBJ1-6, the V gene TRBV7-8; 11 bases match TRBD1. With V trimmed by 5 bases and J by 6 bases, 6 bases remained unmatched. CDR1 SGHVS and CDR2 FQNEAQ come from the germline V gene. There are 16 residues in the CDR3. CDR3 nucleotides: TGTGCCAGCAGCCACAGGACAGGGGGCGTTAATTCACCCCTCCACTTT. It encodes CASSHRTGGVNSPLHF. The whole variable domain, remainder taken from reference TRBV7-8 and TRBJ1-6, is GAGVSQSPRYKVAKRGQDVALRCDPISGHVSLFWYQQALGQGPEFLTYFQNEAQLDKSGLPSDRFFAERPEGSVSTLKIQRTQQEDSAVYLCASSHRTGGVNSPLHFGNGTRLTVT.

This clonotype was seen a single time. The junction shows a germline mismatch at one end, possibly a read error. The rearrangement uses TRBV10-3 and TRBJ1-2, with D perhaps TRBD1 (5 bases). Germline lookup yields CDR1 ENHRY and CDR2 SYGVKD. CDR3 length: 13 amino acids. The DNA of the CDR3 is TGTGCCGTCAGTGACGGGCCAGGGAAGGGCTACACCTTC. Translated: CAVSDGPGKGYTF.

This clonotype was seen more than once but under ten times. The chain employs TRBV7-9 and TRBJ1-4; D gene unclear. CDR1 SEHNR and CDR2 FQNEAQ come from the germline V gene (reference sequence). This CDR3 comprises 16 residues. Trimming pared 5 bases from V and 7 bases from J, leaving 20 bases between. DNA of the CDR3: TGTGCCAGCAGCCCTTACGGAGGTCAGGAGGGTGAAAAACTGTTTTTT. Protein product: CASSPYGGQEGEKLFF.

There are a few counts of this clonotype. The CDR3 region has the DNA TGTGCCAGCGCCACGGCCAGGGATCGACCTGGAAACACCATATATTTT. Protein sequence: CASATARDRPGNTIYF. V usage is TRBV3-1 and J usage is TRBJ1-3; D might be TRBD1 (5 bases). V lost 8 bases to trimming and J lost 2 bases, with 19 bases between them. The CDR3 spans 16 residues. CDR1 LGHDT and CDR2 YNNKEL come from the germline V gene (reference sequence). Looking up the rest from reference TRBV3-1 and TRBJ1-3 gives the full variable domain: DTAVSQTPKYLVTQMGNDKSIKCEQNLGHDTMYWYKQDSKKFLKIMFSYNNKELIINETVPNRFSPKSPDKAHLNLHINSLELGDSAVYFCASATARDRPGNTIYFGEGSWLTVV.

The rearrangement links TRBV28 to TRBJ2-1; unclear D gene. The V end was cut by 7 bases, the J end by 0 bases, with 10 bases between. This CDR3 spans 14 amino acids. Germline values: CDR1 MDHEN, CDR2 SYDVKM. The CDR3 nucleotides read TGTGCCAGCACGGTCGGATTCTCCTACAATGAGCAGTTCTTC. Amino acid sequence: CASTVGFSYNEQFF. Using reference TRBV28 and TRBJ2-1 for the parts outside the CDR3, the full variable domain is DVKVTQSSRYLVKRTGEKVFLECVQDMDHENMFWYRQDPGLGLRLIYFSYDVKMKEKGDIPEGYSVSREKKERFSLILESASTNQTSMYLCASTVGFSYNEQFFGPGTRLTVL.

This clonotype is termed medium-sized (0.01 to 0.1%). For the CDR3, the DNA is TGTGCCAGCTACGGCTCCAACCCGCAGTATTTT. It codes for CASYGSNPQYF. This chain links TRBV7-3 with TRBJ2-3; no clear D. Trimming removed 8 bases at V and 10 bases at J, with 13 bases between. CDR3 length: 11 amino acids. CDR1 is SGHTA, CDR2 FQGTGA, per germline.

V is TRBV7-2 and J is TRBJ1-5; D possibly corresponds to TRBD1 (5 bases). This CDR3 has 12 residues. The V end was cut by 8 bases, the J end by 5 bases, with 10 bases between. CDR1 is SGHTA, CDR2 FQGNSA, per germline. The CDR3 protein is CASGTGDQPQHF. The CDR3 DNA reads TGTGCCAGCGGCACGGGGGATCAGCCCCAGCATTTT.

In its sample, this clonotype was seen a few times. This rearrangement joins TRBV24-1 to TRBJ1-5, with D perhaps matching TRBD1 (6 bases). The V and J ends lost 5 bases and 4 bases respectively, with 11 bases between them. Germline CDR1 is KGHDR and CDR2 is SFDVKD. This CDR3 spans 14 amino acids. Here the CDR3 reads CATSGPDRNQPQHF. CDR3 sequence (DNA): TGTGCCACCAGTGGCCCAGACAGGAATCAGCCCCAGCATTTT.

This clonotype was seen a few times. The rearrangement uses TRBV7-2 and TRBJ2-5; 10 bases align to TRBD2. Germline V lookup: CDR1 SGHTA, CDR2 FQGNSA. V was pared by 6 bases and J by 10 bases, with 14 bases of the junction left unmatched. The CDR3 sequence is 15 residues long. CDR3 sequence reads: CASRTSSGSRGVQYF. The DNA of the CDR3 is TGTGCCAGCAGAACATCTAGCGGGAGTAGGGGGGTCCAGTACTTC.

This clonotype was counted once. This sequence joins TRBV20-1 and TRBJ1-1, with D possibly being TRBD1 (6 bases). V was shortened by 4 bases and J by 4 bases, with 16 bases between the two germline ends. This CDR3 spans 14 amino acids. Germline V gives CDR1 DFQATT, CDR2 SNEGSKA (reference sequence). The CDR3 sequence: CSAIISGAVTEAFF. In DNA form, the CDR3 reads TGCAGTGCTATCATATCAGGGGCGGTCACTGAAGCTTTCTTT.

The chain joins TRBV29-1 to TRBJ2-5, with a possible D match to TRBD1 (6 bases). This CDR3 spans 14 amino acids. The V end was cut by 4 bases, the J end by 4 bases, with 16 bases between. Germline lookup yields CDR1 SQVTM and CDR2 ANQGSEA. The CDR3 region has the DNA TGCAGCGTTGTACTCGACAGGCAGGGAGAGACCCAGTACTTC. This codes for CSVVLDRQGETQYF.

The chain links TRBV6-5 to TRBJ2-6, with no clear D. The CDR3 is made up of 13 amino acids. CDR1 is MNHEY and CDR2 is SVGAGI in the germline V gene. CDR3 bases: TGTGCAGCTTGGGACTCTGGGGCCAACGTCCTGACTTTC. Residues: CAAWDSGANVLTF.